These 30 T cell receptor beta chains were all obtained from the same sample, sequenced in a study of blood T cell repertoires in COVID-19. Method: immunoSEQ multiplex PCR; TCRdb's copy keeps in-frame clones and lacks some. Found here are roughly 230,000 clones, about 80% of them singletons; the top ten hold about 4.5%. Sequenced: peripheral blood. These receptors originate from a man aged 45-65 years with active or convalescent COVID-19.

CDR3 nucleotides: TGCGCCAGCAGCTCCGGGACTAGCGGGGGAAATGAGCAGTTCTTC. Protein product: CASSSGTSGGNEQFF. The chain employs TRBV5-1 and TRBJ2-1, with 14 positions matching TRBD2. Trimming removed 3 bases from V and 7 bases from J; junction bases left unmatched: 3. Looked up from germline, CDR1 is SGHRS and CDR2 is YFSETQ. The CDR3 length is 15 residues.

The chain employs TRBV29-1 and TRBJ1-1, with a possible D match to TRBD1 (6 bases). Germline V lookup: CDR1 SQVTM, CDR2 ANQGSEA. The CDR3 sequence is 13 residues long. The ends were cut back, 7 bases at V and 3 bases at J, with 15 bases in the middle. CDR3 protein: CSARGYRDTEAFF. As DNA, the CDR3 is TGCAGCGCCCGAGGGTACAGGGACACTGAAGCTTTCTTT.

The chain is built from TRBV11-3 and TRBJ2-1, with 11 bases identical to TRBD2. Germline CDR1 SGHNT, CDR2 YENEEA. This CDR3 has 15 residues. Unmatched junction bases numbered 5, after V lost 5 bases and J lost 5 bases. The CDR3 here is CASSATSGGNNEQFF. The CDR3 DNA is TGTGCCAGCAGCGCAACTAGCGGGGGTAACAATGAGCAGTTCTTC.

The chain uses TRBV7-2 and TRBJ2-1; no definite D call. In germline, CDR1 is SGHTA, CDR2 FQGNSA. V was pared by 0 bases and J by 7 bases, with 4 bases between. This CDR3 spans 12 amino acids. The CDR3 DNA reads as TGTGCCAGCAGCTTAGCCGCGAATGAGCAGTTCTTC. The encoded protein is CASSLAANEQFF.

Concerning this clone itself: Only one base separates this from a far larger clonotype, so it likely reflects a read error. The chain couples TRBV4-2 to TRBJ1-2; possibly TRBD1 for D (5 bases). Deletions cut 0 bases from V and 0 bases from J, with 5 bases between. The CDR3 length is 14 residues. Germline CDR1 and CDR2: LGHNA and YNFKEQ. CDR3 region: CASSQETANYGYTF. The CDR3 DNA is TGTGCCAGCAGCCAAGAGACAGCTAACTATGGCTACACCTTC.

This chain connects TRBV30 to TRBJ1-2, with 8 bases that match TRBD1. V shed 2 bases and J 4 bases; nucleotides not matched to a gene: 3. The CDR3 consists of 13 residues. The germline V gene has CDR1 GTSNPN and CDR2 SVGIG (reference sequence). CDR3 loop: CAWSQGALYGYTF. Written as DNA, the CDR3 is TGTGCCTGGAGTCAGGGGGCTCTCTATGGCTACACCTTC.

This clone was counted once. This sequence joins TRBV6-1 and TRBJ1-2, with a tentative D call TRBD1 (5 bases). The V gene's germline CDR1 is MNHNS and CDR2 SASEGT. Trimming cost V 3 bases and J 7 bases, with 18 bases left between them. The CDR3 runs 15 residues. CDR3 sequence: CASSDGHPIRGGYTF. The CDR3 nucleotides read TGTGCCAGCAGTGACGGACATCCTATTAGGGGTGGCTACACCTTC.

The CDR3 sequence: CASSSSGGLQETQYF. The CDR3 region has the DNA TGTGCCAGCAGCTCGTCGGGGGGCCTACAAGAGACCCAGTACTTC. The J gene is TRBJ2-5, the V gene TRBV7-7; possibly TRBD2 for D (7 bases). CDR1 and CDR2 (germline): SSHAT, FNYEAQ (reference sequence). Trimming pared 4 bases from V and 2 bases from J, leaving 14 bases between. CDR3 length: 15 amino acids.

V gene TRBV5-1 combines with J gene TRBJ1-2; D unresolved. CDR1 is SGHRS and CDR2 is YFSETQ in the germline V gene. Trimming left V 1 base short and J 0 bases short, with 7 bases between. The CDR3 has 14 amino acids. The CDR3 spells CASSLRGSNYGYTF. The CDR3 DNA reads TGCGCCAGCAGCTTGAGAGGGTCTAACTATGGCTACACCTTC.

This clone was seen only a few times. CDR3 amino acids: CASSITPLQTHRVGKLFF. The DNA of the CDR3 is TGTGCCAGTAGTATAACCCCTTTGCAAACTCACCGAGTTGGAAAACTGTTTTTT. J is TRBJ1-4 and V is TRBV19; no clear D gene. Germline CDR1 reads LNHDA; CDR2 reads SQIVND (reference sequence). There are 18 residues in the CDR3. V was shortened by 2 bases and J by 10 bases, with 26 bases between the two germline ends.

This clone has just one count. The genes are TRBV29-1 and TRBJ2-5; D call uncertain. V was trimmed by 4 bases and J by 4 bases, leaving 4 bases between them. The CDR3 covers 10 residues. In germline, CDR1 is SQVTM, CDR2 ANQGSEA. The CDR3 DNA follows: TGCAGCGTTGCGTTAGAGACCCAGTACTTC. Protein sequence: CSVALETQYF.

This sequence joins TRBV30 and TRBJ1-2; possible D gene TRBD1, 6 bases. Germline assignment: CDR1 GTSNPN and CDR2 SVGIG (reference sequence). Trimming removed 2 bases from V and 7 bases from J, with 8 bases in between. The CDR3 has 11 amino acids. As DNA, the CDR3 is TGTGCCTGGAGTTCAGGGGTTGGCTACACCTTC. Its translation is CAWSSGVGYTF.

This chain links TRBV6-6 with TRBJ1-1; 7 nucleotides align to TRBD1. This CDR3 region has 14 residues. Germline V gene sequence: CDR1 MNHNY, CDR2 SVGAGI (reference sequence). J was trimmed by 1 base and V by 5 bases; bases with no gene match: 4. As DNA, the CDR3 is TGTGCCAGCAGTCTAGGGGGCGAGAACACTGAAGCTTTCTTT. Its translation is CASSLGGENTEAFF.

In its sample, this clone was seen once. CDR3: CAWSISTGGTEAFF. CDR3 DNA: TGTGCCTGGAGTATTAGCACGGGGGGCACTGAAGCTTTCTTT. The gene calls are TRBV30 and TRBJ1-1; D may be TRBD1 (5 bases). Germline CDR1 GTSNPN, CDR2 SVGIG (reference sequence). The CDR3 is 14 residues long. V was trimmed by 2 bases and J by 4 bases, leaving 14 bases between them.

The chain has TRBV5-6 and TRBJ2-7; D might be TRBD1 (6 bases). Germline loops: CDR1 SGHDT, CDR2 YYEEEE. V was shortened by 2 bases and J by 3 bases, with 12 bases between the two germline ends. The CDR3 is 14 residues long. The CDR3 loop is CASSFGQGHYEQYF. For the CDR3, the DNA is TGTGCCAGCAGCTTTGGGCAGGGACACTACGAGCAGTACTTC.

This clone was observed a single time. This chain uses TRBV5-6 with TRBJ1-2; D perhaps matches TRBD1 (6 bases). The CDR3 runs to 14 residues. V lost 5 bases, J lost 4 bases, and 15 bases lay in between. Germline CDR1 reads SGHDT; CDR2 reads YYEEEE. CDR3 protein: CASRLQGSPYGYTF. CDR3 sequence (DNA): TGTGCCAGCAGATTACAGGGTTCTCCCTATGGCTACACCTTC.

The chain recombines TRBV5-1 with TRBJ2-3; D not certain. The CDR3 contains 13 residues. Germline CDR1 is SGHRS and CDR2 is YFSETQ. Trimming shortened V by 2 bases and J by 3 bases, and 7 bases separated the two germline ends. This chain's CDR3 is CASSLPATDTQYF. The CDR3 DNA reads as TGCGCCAGCAGCTTACCCGCGACAGATACGCAGTATTTT. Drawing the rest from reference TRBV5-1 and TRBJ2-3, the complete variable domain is KAGVTQTPRYLIKTRGQQVTLSCSPISGHRSVSWYQQTPGQGLQFLFEYFSETQRNKGNFPGRFSGRQFSNSRSEMNVSTLELGDSALYLCASSLPATDTQYFGPGTRLTVL.

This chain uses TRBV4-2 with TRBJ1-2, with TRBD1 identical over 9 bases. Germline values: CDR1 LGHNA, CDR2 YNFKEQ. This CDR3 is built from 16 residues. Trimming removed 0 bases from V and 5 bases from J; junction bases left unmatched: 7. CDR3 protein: CASSQDRTGTGYGYTF. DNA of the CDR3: TGTGCCAGCAGCCAAGATCGGACCGGGACAGGGTATGGCTACACCTTC.

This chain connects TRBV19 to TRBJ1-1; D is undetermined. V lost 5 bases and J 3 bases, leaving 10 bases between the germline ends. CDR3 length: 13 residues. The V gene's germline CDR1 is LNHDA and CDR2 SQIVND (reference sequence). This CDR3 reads CASSLPPDTEAFF. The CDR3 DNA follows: TGTGCCAGTAGTCTGCCCCCGGACACTGAAGCTTTCTTT.

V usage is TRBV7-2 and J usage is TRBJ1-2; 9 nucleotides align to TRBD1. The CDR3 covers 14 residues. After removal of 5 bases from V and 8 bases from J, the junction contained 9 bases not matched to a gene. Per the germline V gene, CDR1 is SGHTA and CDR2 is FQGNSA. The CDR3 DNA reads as TGTGCCAGCAGCCCACCCGGGACAGGGATAGGCTACACCTTC. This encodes CASSPPGTGIGYTF.

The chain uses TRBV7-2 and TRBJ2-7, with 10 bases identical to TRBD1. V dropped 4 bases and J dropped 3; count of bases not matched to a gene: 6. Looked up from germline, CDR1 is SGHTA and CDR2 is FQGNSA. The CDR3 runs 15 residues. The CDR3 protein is CASSYWTGGDYEQYF. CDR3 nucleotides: TGTGCCAGCAGCTACTGGACAGGGGGTGACTACGAGCAGTACTTC.

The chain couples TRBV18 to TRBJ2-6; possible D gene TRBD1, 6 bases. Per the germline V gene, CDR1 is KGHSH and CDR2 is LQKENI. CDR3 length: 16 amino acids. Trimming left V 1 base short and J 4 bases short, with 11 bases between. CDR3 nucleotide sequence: TGTGCCAGCTCACCACGTGCAGGGGACGGGGCCAACGTCCTGACTTTC. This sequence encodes CASSPRAGDGANVLTF.

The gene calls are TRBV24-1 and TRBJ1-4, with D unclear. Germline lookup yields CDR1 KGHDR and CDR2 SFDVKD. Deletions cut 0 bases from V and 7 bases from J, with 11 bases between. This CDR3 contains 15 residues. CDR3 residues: CATSDLWEAGEKLFF. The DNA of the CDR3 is TGTGCCACCAGTGATTTGTGGGAGGCCGGTGAAAAACTGTTTTTT.

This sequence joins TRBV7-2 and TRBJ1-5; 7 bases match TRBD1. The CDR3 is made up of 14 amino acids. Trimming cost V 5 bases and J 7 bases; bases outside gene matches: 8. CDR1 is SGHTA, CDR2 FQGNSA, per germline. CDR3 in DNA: TGTGCCAGCAGCGCCAGACAGGGAAGCCAGCCCCAGCATTTT. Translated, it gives CASSARQGSQPQHF.

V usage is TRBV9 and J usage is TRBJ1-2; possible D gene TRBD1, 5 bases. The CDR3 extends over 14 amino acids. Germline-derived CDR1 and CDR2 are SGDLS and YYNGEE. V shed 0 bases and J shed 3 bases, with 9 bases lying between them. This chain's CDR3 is CASSVGGGDYGYTF. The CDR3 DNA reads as TGTGCCAGCAGCGTAGGTGGAGGGGACTATGGCTACACCTTC. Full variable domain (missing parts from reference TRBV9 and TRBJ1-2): DSGVTQTPKHLITATGQRVTLRCSPRSGDLSVYWYQQSLDQGLQFLIQYYNGEERAKGNILERFSAQQFPDLHSELNLSSLELGDSALYFCASSVGGGDYGYTFGSGTRLTVV.

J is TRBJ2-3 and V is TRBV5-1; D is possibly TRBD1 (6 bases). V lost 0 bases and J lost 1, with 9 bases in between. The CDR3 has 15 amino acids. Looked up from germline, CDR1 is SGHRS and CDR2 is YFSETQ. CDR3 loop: CASSLDRTGTDTQYF. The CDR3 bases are TGCGCCAGCAGCTTGGACCGGACAGGCACAGATACGCAGTATTTT. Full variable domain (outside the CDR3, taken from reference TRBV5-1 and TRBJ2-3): KAGVTQTPRYLIKTRGQQVTLSCSPISGHRSVSWYQQTPGQGLQFLFEYFSETQRNKGNFPGRFSGRQFSNSRSEMNVSTLELGDSALYLCASSLDRTGTDTQYFGPGTRLTVL.

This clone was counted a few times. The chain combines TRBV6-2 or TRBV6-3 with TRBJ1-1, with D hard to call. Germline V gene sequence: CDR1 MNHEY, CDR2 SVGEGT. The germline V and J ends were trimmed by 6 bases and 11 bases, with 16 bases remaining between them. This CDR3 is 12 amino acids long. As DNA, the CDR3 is TGTGCCAGCAGCGGAACGTCTGGCGGGGCTTTCTTT. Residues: CASSGTSGGAFF.

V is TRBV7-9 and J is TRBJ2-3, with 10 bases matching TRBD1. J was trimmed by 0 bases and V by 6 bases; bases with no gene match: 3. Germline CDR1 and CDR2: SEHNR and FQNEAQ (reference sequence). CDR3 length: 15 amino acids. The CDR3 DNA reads TGTGCCAGCAGTCGACAGGGGGCGAGCACAGATACGCAGTATTTT. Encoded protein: CASSRQGASTDTQYF.

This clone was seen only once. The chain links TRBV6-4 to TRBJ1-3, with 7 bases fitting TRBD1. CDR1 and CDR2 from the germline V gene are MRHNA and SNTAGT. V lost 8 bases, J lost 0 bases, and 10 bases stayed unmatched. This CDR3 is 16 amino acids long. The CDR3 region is CASVGTATSSGNTIYF. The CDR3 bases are TGTGCCAGCGTGGGGACAGCGACGAGCTCTGGAAACACCATATATTTT.

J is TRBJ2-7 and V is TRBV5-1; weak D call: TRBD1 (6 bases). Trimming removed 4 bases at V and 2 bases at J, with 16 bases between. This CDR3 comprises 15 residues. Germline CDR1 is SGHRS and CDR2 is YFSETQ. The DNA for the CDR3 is TGCGCCAGCAGCCCTGATCCCGGGACAACCTACGAGCAGTACTTC. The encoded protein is CASSPDPGTTYEQYF.